The rows below give T cell receptor beta chains drawn from one sample of a study of blood T cells in healthy people across ages. Each CDR3 protein gets one entry after TCRdb re-called the 5' RACE reads with MiXCR. The table has about 670,000 distinct CDR3 sequences, more than 45% seen once. Sequences were obtained from blood. These receptors were collected from a woman of 80 years or more in good health. Each CDR3 is given with its conserved first and last residue. D genes are given only for firm matches. Size is stated for part of the rows, as once, few or many counts, or as a class when the clone is expanded.

clone size	V gene	J gene	D gene	CDR3 protein	CDR3 DNA
.	TRBV5-1	TRBJ2-7	TRBD2	CASSLGLAGGEQYF	TGCGCCAGCAGCTTGGGACTAGCGGGAGGTGAGCAGTACTTC
.	TRBV7-9	TRBJ2-1	TRBD2	CAIPPGTISGGAYNEQFF	TGTGCCATACCTCCGGGGACAATCAGCGGGGGGGCTTATAATGAGCAGTTCTTC
few	TRBV4-2	TRBJ2-4	TRBD2	CASSQQLTSAEGIQYF	TGTGCCAGCAGCCAGCAACTAACTAGCGCCGAGGGCATTCAGTACTTC
few	TRBV12-3/TRBV12-4	TRBJ2-7	.	CASSPRVNNEQYF	TGTGCCAGCAGTCCGAGGGTTAACAATGAGCAGTACTTC
.	TRBV25-1	TRBJ1-5	.	CASSDTGSNQPQHF	TGTGCCAGCAGTGACACAGGGAGCAATCAGCCCCAGCATTTT
.	TRBV29-1	TRBJ1-2	TRBD1	CSVFSPQGEGYTF	TGCAGCGTTTTTTCACCACAGGGGGAAGGCTACACCTTC
.	TRBV7-9	TRBJ2-7	.	CASSVVAAYEQYF	TGTGCCAGCAGCGTAGTGGCAGCCTACGAGCAGTACTTC
.	TRBV2	TRBJ2-3	.	CASVSRDGSSTDTQYF	TGTGCCAGTGTATCCCGGGACGGCTCTAGCACAGATACGCAGTATTTT
many	TRBV6-5	TRBJ2-7	TRBD2	CASSYSPGLAGLDGYEQYF	TGTGCCAGCAGTTACTCGCCGGGACTAGCGGGATTGGACGGCTACGAGCAGTACTTC
.	TRBV7-2	TRBJ2-7	.	CASSLAGTEPYEQYF	TGTGCCAGCAGCTTAGCCGGGACGGAACCCTACGAGCAGTACTTC
.	TRBV7-9	TRBJ2-5	TRBD2	CASSLWSLAGGPREQYF	TGTGCCAGCAGCTTATGGTCCCTAGCGGGAGGGCCAAGGGAGCAGTACTTC
.	TRBV29-1	TRBJ1-2	TRBD1	CSVLQGAGYTF	TGCAGCGTGCTACAGGGGGCGGGCTACACCTTC
many	TRBV10-3	TRBJ2-1	.	CAISHPPRYEQFF	TGTGCCATCAGTCACCCACCCCGGTATGAGCAGTTCTTC
.	TRBV6-2/TRBV6-3	TRBJ2-4	.	CASSYRIARMLAKNIQYF	TGTGCCAGCAGTTACCGTATCGCACGGATGCTAGCCAAAAACATTCAGTACTTC
.	TRBV11-2	TRBJ2-5	TRBD1	CASSLETGGLETQYF	TGTGCCAGCAGCTTAGAAACAGGGGGCTTAGAGACCCAGTACTTC
few	TRBV20-1	TRBJ2-1	TRBD2	CTTPGIAGSYNEQFF	TGCACCACCCCGGGGATAGCGGGCTCCTACAATGAGCAGTTCTTC
few	TRBV3-1	TRBJ1-1	.	CASSQGVYRTEAFF	TGTGCCAGCAGCCAGGGCGTCTATCGGACTGAAGCTTTCTTT
many	TRBV29-1	TRBJ2-5	.	CSVFLSPGEETQYF	TGCAGCGTTTTTTTATCCCCGGGAGAAGAGACCCAGTACTTC
.	TRBV20-1	TRBJ2-7	.	CSARDWVGTHIYEQYF	TGCAGTGCTAGAGATTGGGTAGGGACTCATATCTACGAGCAGTACTTC
.	TRBV12-3/TRBV12-4	TRBJ2-1	TRBD2	CASSYGGGTYNEQFF	TGTGCCAGCAGTTATGGGGGAGGGACCTACAATGAGCAGTTCTTC
many	TRBV20-1	TRBJ2-3	TRBD2	CSAPRAGVRGTQYF	TGCAGTGCCCCGAGGGCGGGAGTAAGGGGTACGCAGTATTTT
.	TRBV9	TRBJ2-2	.	CASERDEVRAGELFF	TGTGCCAGCGAGAGGGACGAAGTTAGAGCCGGGGAGCTGTTTTTT
.	TRBV10-3	TRBJ1-2	TRBD1	CAIRKGAQGYTF	TGCGCCATCAGGAAGGGGGCCCAGGGCTACACCTTC
.	TRBV27	TRBJ1-2	.	CASSRTGFPYGYTF	TGTGCCAGCAGTCGTACGGGGTTCCCCTATGGCTACACCTTC
.	TRBV30	TRBJ1-2	.	CAWSVWGDNYGYTF	TGTGCCTGGAGTGTTTGGGGAGATAACTATGGCTACACCTTC
.	TRBV15	TRBJ2-5	.	CATSRVGDRETQYF	TGTGCCACCAGCAGAGTGGGGGATCGGGAGACCCAGTACTTC
many	TRBV11-2	TRBJ2-1	TRBD2	CASRTSGDYNEQFF	TGTGCCAGCCGAACTAGCGGGGACTACAATGAGCAGTTCTTC
.	TRBV7-2	TRBJ2-7	.	CASSFLGAGGEQYF	TGTGCCAGCAGCTTTTTAGGCGCAGGCGGGGAGCAGTACTTC
.	TRBV3-1	TRBJ1-1	TRBD1	CASSHLGQGGEAFF	TGTGCCAGCAGCCACCTGGGACAGGGAGGCGAAGCTTTCTTT
many	TRBV6-5	TRBJ2-1	TRBD2	CASRNLGGYEQFF	TGTGCCAGCAGGAACCTGGGGGGGTATGAGCAGTTCTTC
few	TRBV24-1	TRBJ2-7	TRBD2	CATSDRGLAGRDEQYF	TGTGCCACCAGTGACCGGGGACTAGCGGGTAGGGATGAGCAGTACTTC
once	TRBV7-2	TRBJ2-7	.	CASSRTDTYNEQYF	TGTGCCAGCAGCCGGACAGACACCTACAATGAGCAGTACTTC
many	TRBV7-2	TRBJ2-3	TRBD2	CASSLLAALADTQYF	TGTGCCAGCAGCTTGCTAGCGGCACTCGCAGATACGCAGTATTTT
few	TRBV2	TRBJ2-2	.	CARRGQNTGELFF	TGTGCCAGGAGAGGCCAGAACACCGGGGAGCTGTTTTTT
few	TRBV9	TRBJ2-7	.	CASSVEQSSYEQYF	TGTGCCAGCAGCGTAGAGCAGAGCTCCTACGAGCAGTACTTC
once	TRBV6-6	TRBJ2-6	.	CASSLAGSSSGANVLTF	TGTGCCAGCAGTCTGGCAGGATCAAGCTCTGGGGCCAACGTCCTGACTTTC
few	TRBV6-4	TRBJ2-2	.	CASSEQGGAGELFF	TGTGCCAGCAGCGAACAGGGCGGTGCCGGGGAGCTGTTTTTT
.	TRBV20-1	TRBJ1-4	.	CSATPRGGGEKLFF	TGCAGTGCCACTCCCCGAGGGGGTGGTGAAAAACTGTTTTTT
.	TRBV6-5	TRBJ2-7	TRBD1	CASSPRQGWYEQYF	TGTGCCAGCAGTCCCCGACAGGGTTGGTACGAGCAGTACTTC
.	TRBV5-1	TRBJ2-7	TRBD2	CACSPGGRLGEQYF	TGCGCCTGCAGCCCCGGCGGGAGACTTGGAGAGCAGTACTTC
.	TRBV16	TRBJ2-4	TRBD1	CASSPSGQGALINIQYF	TGTGCCAGCAGCCCTTCGGGACAGGGGGCGCTTATAAACATTCAGTACTTC
once	TRBV7-2	TRBJ2-1	TRBD2	CASSEPGLAGEHEQFF	TGTGCCAGCAGCGAGCCGGGACTAGCGGGAGAGCATGAGCAGTTCTTC
many	TRBV3-1	TRBJ1-2	.	CASSHTPGHIDGYTF	TGTGCCAGCAGCCATACGCCAGGGCATATAGATGGCTACACCTTC
many	TRBV5-1	TRBJ2-1	TRBD2	CASSLGIGAGAWNEQFF	TGCGCCAGCAGCTTGGGGATCGGCGCGGGAGCATGGAATGAGCAGTTCTTC
many	TRBV5-1	TRBJ2-1	TRBD1	CASSLPGQGNNEQFF	TGCGCCAGCAGCTTACCGGGACAGGGAAACAATGAGCAGTTCTTC
.	TRBV12-5	TRBJ2-1	.	CASGSGDPSYNEQFF	TGTGCTAGTGGTTCGGGGGATCCGTCCTACAATGAGCAGTTCTTC
.	TRBV10-3	TRBJ2-5	TRBD2	CAISPGLGARETQYF	TGTGCCATCAGTCCGGGACTAGGGGCTCGGGAGACCCAGTACTTC
many	TRBV27	TRBJ1-2	TRBD1	CASSLVRGHGYTF	TGTGCCAGCAGTTTAGTCAGGGGGCATGGCTACACCTTC